A selection of T cell receptor beta chains follows, all from one sample in a study of spatial heterogeneity in lung cancer. TCRdb independently ran MiXCR on the 5' RACE reads; one entry per CDR3 protein. The profile shows under 2,500 distinct CDR3 sequences, less than 10% of them singletons. Sequencing used lung tumor tissue, obtained at surgery. The receptors come from a female donor with early-stage non-small cell lung cancer. The CDR3 runs from the conserved cysteine through the conserved F or W. The D gene is left open where the match is weak. Expanded clones are given a class, and other clones once, few, many or no size at all.

>20|medium-sized|TRBV21-1|TRBJ2-4|-
CASSKAQEDRGVGAKNIQYF
TGTGCCAGCAGCAAAGCGCAAGAAGACAGGGGAGTTGGAGCCAAAAACATTCAGTACTTC
>15|many|TRBV7-2|TRBJ1-3|-
CASSEQHISGNTIYF
TGTGCCAGCAGCGAACAACACATCTCTGGAAACACCATATATTTT
>14|medium-sized|TRBV5-1|TRBJ2-2|TRBD2
CASSGRAGTGELFF
TGCGCCAGCAGCGGGAGGGCCGGGACCGGGGAGCTGTTTTTT
>14|medium-sized|TRBV3-1|TRBJ2-2|TRBD2
CASRGLVSTGELFF
TGTGCCAGCCGAGGACTAGTTTCGACCGGGGAGCTGTTTTTT
>15|medium-sized|TRBV5-1|TRBJ2-7|TRBD2
CASSYGTSGSYEQYF
TGCGCCAGCAGCTACGGGACTAGCGGGAGCTACGAGCAGTACTTC
>16|medium-sized|TRBV3-1|TRBJ2-2|-
CASNRGGSGDTGELFF
TGTGCCAGCAATAGGGGGGGTAGCGGTGACACCGGGGAGCTGTTTTTT
>12|medium-sized|TRBV28|TRBJ2-1|-
CASSPGQHEQFF
TGTGCCAGCAGTCCCGGACAGCATGAGCAGTTCTTC
>15|many|TRBV5-1|TRBJ2-1|-
CASSQDSPSYNEQFF
TGCGCCAGCAGTCAAGACAGTCCCTCCTACAATGAGCAGTTCTTC
>15|medium-sized|TRBV7-9|TRBJ2-2|-
CASSLRGLGTGELFF
TGTGCCAGCAGCTTACGGGGGCTCGGCACCGGGGAGCTGTTTTTT
>17|medium-sized|TRBV28|TRBJ2-3|-
CASSTYSLAAGTDTQYF
TGTGCCAGCAGTACCTATTCGTTAGCTGCTGGCACAGATACGCAGTATTTT
>13|medium-sized|TRBV28|TRBJ2-5|-
CASSLVSTETQYF
TGTGCCAGCAGTTTGGTATCAACGGAGACCCAGTACTTC
>11|medium-sized|TRBV7-8|TRBJ2-1|-
CASSPDVEQFF
TGTGCCAGCAGCCCTGATGTCGAGCAGTTCTTC
>15|medium-sized|TRBV5-1|TRBJ2-5|TRBD2
CASSLVAGGQETQYF
TGCGCCAGCAGCTTGGTGGCCGGGGGGCAAGAGACCCAGTACTTC
>12|-|TRBV12-3/TRBV12-4|TRBJ1-3|-
CASSFRGNTIYF
TGTGCCAGCAGTTTTCGGGGAAACACCATATATTTT
>19|medium-sized|TRBV27|TRBJ2-6|TRBD2
CASSLLAGYTYSGANVLTF
TGTGCCAGCAGTTTACTAGCGGGATACACGTACTCTGGGGCCAACGTCCTGACTTTC
>12|medium-sized|TRBV7-3|TRBJ2-3|-
CASSPNTDTQYF
TGTGCCAGCAGCCCGAACACAGATACGCAGTATTTT
>15|medium-sized|TRBV5-1|TRBJ2-2|-
CASSLLGGTTGELFF
TGCGCCAGCAGCTTGTTAGGGGGGACCACCGGGGAGCTGTTTTTT
>15|medium-sized|TRBV11-2|TRBJ2-3|-
CASSLVPGSTDTQYF
TGTGCCAGCAGCTTAGTCCCGGGGAGCACAGATACGCAGTATTTT
>13|medium-sized|TRBV30|TRBJ2-5|-
CAWSVTFEETQYF
TGTGCCTGGAGTGTAACCTTTGAAGAGACCCAGTACTTC
>11|many|TRBV20-1|TRBJ2-5|-
CSARYQETQYF
TGCAGTGCGAGGTACCAAGAGACCCAGTACTTC
>14|medium-sized|TRBV28|TRBJ2-1|-
CASSFPSPSYEQFF
TGTGCCAGCAGTTTTCCTTCTCCTAGCTATGAGCAGTTCTTC
>15|medium-sized|TRBV11-2|TRBJ2-7|-
CASSPQGGTPREQYF
TGTGCCAGCAGCCCTCAGGGGGGGACTCCGCGCGAGCAGTACTTC
>15|medium-sized|TRBV5-1|TRBJ2-7|TRBD2
CASRLAGGRSYEQYF
TGCGCCAGCAGACTCGCGGGAGGGCGGAGCTACGAGCAGTACTTC
>13|many|TRBV27|TRBJ2-1|-
CASSLDPRSRQFF
TGTGCCAGCAGTTTGGACCCACGGAGCCGCCAGTTCTTC
>15|medium-sized|TRBV27|TRBJ2-5|-
CASSLNANREETQYF
TGTGCCAGCAGTTTAAACGCAAACAGGGAAGAGACCCAGTACTTC
>14|medium-sized|TRBV30|TRBJ2-7|TRBD2
CAWSVSGGSYEQYF
TGTGCCTGGAGTGTGTCGGGGGGCTCCTACGAGCAGTACTTC